This passage covers 30 T cell receptor beta chains from one sample sequenced in a study of blood T cell repertoires in COVID-19. Only in-frame clones appear in the TCRdb table, and some are missing; sequencing was by immunoSEQ multiplex PCR. This table has 200,000 to 250,000 clones, roughly nine tenths appearing once. Specimen: peripheral blood. These receptors originate from a woman between 50 and 59 years old with acute or convalescent COVID-19.

The V gene is TRBV6-2 or TRBV6-3, the J gene TRBJ2-2; 10 bases fit TRBD2. The CDR3 covers 16 residues. The V and J ends lost 4 bases and 2 bases, in that order; junction bases with no gene match: 4. Germline CDR1 is MNHEY and CDR2 is SVGEGT. The CDR3 sequence: CASSSWTSGNTGELFF. In nucleotides, the CDR3 is TGTGCCAGCAGTTCGTGGACTAGCGGAAACACCGGGGAGCTGTTTTTT.

This rearrangement joins TRBV7-6 to TRBJ2-2; tentatively, D is TRBD2 (5 bases). V shed 7 bases and J shed 3 bases, with 15 bases lying between them. Germline CDR1 reads SGHVS; CDR2 reads FNYEAQ. The CDR3 contains 15 residues. The CDR3 DNA sequence: TGTGCCAGCACTAACGGGTGGGGAGACACCGGGGAGCTGTTTTTT. This gives the protein CASTNGWGDTGELFF.

The sample holds a few counts of this clone. The J gene is TRBJ1-1, the V gene TRBV2; maybe TRBD1 (5 bases). Between the trimmed V and J ends, which lost 6 bases and 6 bases, there was a span of 11 bases. The germline CDR1 and CDR2 sequences are SNHLY and FYNNEI. The CDR3 has 12 amino acids. Written as DNA, the CDR3 is TGTGCCAGCAGATCGGACAAATCTGAAGCTTTCTTT. This codes for CASRSDKSEAFF.

The table lists this clone with a few counts. V gene TRBV6-5 combines with J gene TRBJ1-6, with 7 bases identical to TRBD1. Per germline, CDR1 MNHEY and CDR2 SVGAGI. The J segment lost 11 bases and the V segment lost 6 bases, leaving 13 bases of the junction unmatched. CDR3 length: 15 amino acids. The CDR3 DNA is TGTGCCAGCAGAGCTTCCACAGGGGCGCTGGCACCCCTCCACTTT. Its translation: CASRASTGALAPLHF.

The V gene is TRBV24-1, the J gene TRBJ2-1, with D unclear. Trimming took 3 bases from V and 3 from J, leaving 5 bases between them. CDR1 and CDR2 from the germline V gene are KGHDR and SFDVKD. CDR3 length: 13 amino acids. For the CDR3, the DNA is TGTGCCACCAGTGATAACAGCTACAATGAGCAGTTCTTC. Protein product: CATSDNSYNEQFF.

This chain connects TRBV27 to TRBJ2-1, with TRBD1 identical over 7 bases. Germline V gives CDR1 MNHEY, CDR2 SMNVEV (reference sequence). The V segment lost 2 bases and the J segment 8 bases; nucleotides outside the gene matches: 0. CDR3 length: 12 amino acids. The CDR3 spells CASSLQGDEQFF. The CDR3 DNA reads as TGTGCCAGCAGTTTACAGGGGGATGAGCAGTTCTTC.

This chain joins TRBV3-1 (or the pseudogene TRBV3-2) and TRBJ2-2; a possible D gene is TRBD2 (6 bases). Trimming removed 4 bases at V and 2 bases at J, with 11 bases between. This CDR3 is built from 15 residues. In germline, CDR1 is LGHDT, CDR2 YNNKEL (reference sequence). The CDR3 DNA is TGTGCCAGCAGCCCGGGACTTCACAACACCGGGGAGCTGTTTTTT. Amino acid sequence: CASSPGLHNTGELFF.

In this sample, this clone turned up once. CDR3 sequence reads: CASYLPGGTQYF. As DNA, the CDR3 is TGCGCCAGCTACCTGCCCGGTGGGACCCAGTACTTC. This sequence joins TRBV5-1 and TRBJ2-5; the D is unclear. CDR3 size: 12 residues. V was cut by 7 bases and J by 7 bases, with 14 bases left in between. The germline gives CDR1 SGHRS, CDR2 YFSETQ. The complete variable domain, with remaining parts taken from reference TRBV5-1 and TRBJ2-5, reads KAGVTQTPRYLIKTRGQQVTLSCSPISGHRSVSWYQQTPGQGLQFLFEYFSETQRNKGNFPGRFSGRQFSNSRSEMNVSTLELGDSALYLCASYLPGGTQYFGPGTRLLVL.

With respect to this clone: Other DNA sequences in the sample encode the same CDR3. The chain joins TRBV7-3 to TRBJ2-3; 8 bases line up with TRBD2. The germline gives CDR1 SGHTA, CDR2 FQGTGA. The CDR3 has 15 amino acids. With V trimmed by 0 bases and J by 2 bases, 1 base remained unmatched. The CDR3 loop reads CASSLTAGVTDTQYF. The CDR3 coding sequence is TGTGCCAGCAGCTTAACAGCGGGGGTCACAGATACGCAGTATTTT. The variable domain in full, with the rest retrieved from reference TRBV7-3 and TRBJ2-3, is GAGVSQTPSNKVTEKGKYVELRCDPISGHTALYWYRQSLGQGPEFLIYFQGTGAADDSGLPNDRFFAVRPEGSVSTLKIQRTERGDSAVYLCASSLTAGVTDTQYFGPGTRLTVL.

The V gene is TRBV6-5, the J gene TRBJ2-5; a weak D match, TRBD2 (6 bases). CDR1 is MNHEY, CDR2 SVGAGI, per germline. The CDR3 runs 13 residues. Trimming cost V 7 bases and J 5 bases, with 14 bases left between them. The CDR3 bases are TGTGCCAGCACCGGGACTGGGAGGGAGACCCAGTACTTC. Translating gives CASTGTGRETQYF.

This clone was found once. The genes are TRBV15 and TRBJ1-5, with a tentative D call TRBD1 (5 bases). Trimming took off 4 bases at V and 4 bases at J, with 8 bases between the two ends. Per germline, CDR1 LNHNV and CDR2 YYDKDF (reference sequence). CDR3 length: 13 amino acids. CDR3 in amino acids: CATSMKGNQPQHF. The DNA for the CDR3 is TGTGCCACCAGCATGAAGGGGAATCAGCCCCAGCATTTT.

J is TRBJ1-1 and V is TRBV6-2 or TRBV6-3, with 7 bases lining up with TRBD1. This CDR3 is built from 12 residues. V was pared by 2 bases and J by 11 bases, with 5 bases of the junction left unmatched. Germline V lookup: CDR1 MNHEY, CDR2 SVGEGT. The CDR3 coding sequence is TGTGCCAGCAGTTACAAGACAGGGTTGGCTTTCTTT. Translation gives CASSYKTGLAFF.

V gene TRBV5-8 combines with J gene TRBJ2-5; D remains unclear. CDR3 length: 11 amino acids. Trimming removed 4 bases from V and 3 bases from J, with 4 bases in between. Germline V gene data show CDR1 as SGHTS and CDR2 as YDEGEE. The CDR3 protein is CASSQKETQYF. The CDR3 DNA sequence: TGTGCCAGCAGCCAAAAAGAGACCCAGTACTTC.

The genes are TRBV12-3 or TRBV12-4 and TRBJ2-1; no clear D gene. CDR3 length: 11 residues. Between the trimmed V and J ends, which lost 6 bases and 8 bases, there was a span of 8 bases. CDR3: CASRRVDEQFF. CDR3 nucleotides: TGTGCCAGCAGACGAGTGGATGAGCAGTTCTTC.

This chain joins TRBV6-5 and TRBJ1-1; TRBD1 might be the D (5 bases). The CDR3 contains 13 residues. V was pared by 2 bases and J by 5 bases, with 9 bases between. Per the germline V gene, CDR1 is MNHEY and CDR2 is SVGAGI. The CDR3 is CASSYGRETEAFF. The DNA for the CDR3 is TGTGCCAGCAGTTACGGCAGGGAAACTGAAGCTTTCTTT.

About this clone itself: Different DNA sequences within this sample yield the same CDR3. This chain connects TRBV7-2 to TRBJ2-7; 7 bases line up with TRBD1. The CDR3 length is 12 residues. With 6 bases clipped from V and 3 bases from J, the junction kept 2 bases outside the gene matches. Germline CDR1 SGHTA, CDR2 FQGNSA. The CDR3 loop reads CASSRQGYEQYF. For the CDR3, the DNA is TGTGCCAGCAGTCGACAGGGCTACGAGCAGTACTTC.

The genes are TRBV3-1 (or the pseudogene TRBV3-2) and TRBJ2-5, with TRBD2 matching over 9 bases. Germline CDR1 reads LGHDT; CDR2 reads YNNKEL (reference sequence). This CDR3 has 14 residues. With 3 bases clipped from V and 2 bases from J, the junction kept 1 base outside the gene matches. CDR3 nucleotide sequence: TGTGCCAGCAGCCACCTAGCGGGACAAGAGACCCAGTACTTC. Translated: CASSHLAGQETQYF.

V is TRBV29-1 and J is TRBJ2-5; TRBD1 aligns across 8 bases. Germline CDR1 is SQVTM and CDR2 is ANQGSEA. CDR3 length: 14 residues. V lost 3 bases to trimming and J lost 5 bases; unmatched junction nucleotides: 8. The CDR3 here is CSVDSGRGRETQYF. The CDR3, as DNA: TGCAGCGTTGATTCGGGCAGGGGGCGTGAGACCCAGTACTTC.

Points on this clone: Distinct nucleotide sequences in the sample also encode this CDR3. V and J are TRBV6-2 or TRBV6-3 and TRBJ1-2, with 9 bases identical to TRBD1. Per germline, CDR1 MNHEY and CDR2 SVGEGT. J was trimmed by 5 bases and V by 6 bases; bases with no gene match: 7. This CDR3 is 14 amino acids long. CDR3 loop: CASSRDRAGYGYTF. The CDR3 DNA reads as TGTGCCAGCAGCCGGGACAGGGCGGGTTATGGCTACACCTTC.

The chain joins TRBV29-1 to TRBJ2-5, with D possibly TRBD2 on 5 matching bases. Germline assignment: CDR1 SQVTM and CDR2 ANQGSEA. The CDR3 runs to 13 residues. V shed 7 bases and J shed 2 bases, with 14 bases lying between them. CDR3 sequence (DNA): TGCAGCGCCCTCCCCAGCGGTCAAGAGACCCAGTACTTC. Its protein is CSALPSGQETQYF.

This clone was seen only a few times. The chain combines TRBV11-3 with TRBJ2-1; D might be TRBD1 (6 bases). Trimming left V 1 base short and J 0 bases short, with 10 bases between. Germline lookup yields CDR1 SGHNT and CDR2 YENEEA. The CDR3 has 16 amino acids. The CDR3 spells CASSLAWDTSYNEQFF. CDR3 DNA: TGTGCCAGCAGCTTAGCCTGGGACACCTCCTACAATGAGCAGTTCTTC.

The V gene is TRBV30, the J gene TRBJ1-5; 7 positions agree with TRBD1. CDR1 is GTSNPN and CDR2 is SVGIG in the germline V gene (reference sequence). With 5 bases clipped from V and 3 bases from J, the junction kept 7 bases outside the gene matches. The CDR3 covers 14 residues. The CDR3, as DNA: TGTGCCTGGGCCGGGACAGCGAACAATCAGCCCCAGCATTTT. Translating gives CAWAGTANNQPQHF.

This clone was recorded only once. This chain joins TRBV12-3 or TRBV12-4 and TRBJ2-7, with a tentative D call TRBD2 (6 bases). Trimming took 7 bases from V and 0 from J, leaving 10 bases between them. This CDR3 spans 13 amino acids. The CDR3 here is CASNLGGSYEQYF. Here the CDR3 DNA reads TGTGCCAGCAATCTGGGGGGCTCCTACGAGCAGTACTTC.

J is TRBJ2-2 and V is TRBV19, with 7 bases fitting TRBD1. V lost 2 bases and J lost 6; bases outside the gene matches: 3. The CDR3 loop spans 14 amino acids. Germline V gene data show CDR1 as LNHDA and CDR2 as SQIVND (reference sequence). The CDR3 sequence is CASSIQGVAGELFF. As DNA, the CDR3 is TGTGCCAGTAGTATACAGGGGGTGGCCGGGGAGCTGTTTTTT.

In this sample, this clone turned up a few times. V and J are TRBV5-1 and TRBJ2-3, with a weak D call TRBD1 (6 bases). CDR1 is SGHRS, CDR2 YFSETQ, per germline. CDR3 size: 12 residues. Trimming stripped 5 bases from V and 5 bases from J, with 9 bases between. DNA of the CDR3: TGCGCCAGCAGAACAGGGCAAGATACGCAGTATTTT. Translated, it gives CASRTGQDTQYF.

The chain uses TRBV5-4 and TRBJ2-3; D is ambiguous. Germline CDR1 and CDR2: SGHNT and YYREEE (reference sequence). Trimming cost V 2 bases and J 0 bases, with 10 bases left between them. The CDR3 consists of 15 residues. The CDR3 region has the DNA TGTGCCAGCAGCTTAGGAGATTTTAGCACAGATACGCAGTATTTT. Protein: CASSLGDFSTDTQYF.

CDR3 amino acids: CASSLPGGGHEKLFF. CDR3 nucleotides: TGTGCCAGCAGCTTGCCGGGGGGCGGCCATGAAAAACTGTTTTTT. The chain employs TRBV5-5 and TRBJ1-4; possibly TRBD1 for D (6 bases). V lost 1 base and J lost 6, with 13 bases in between. Germline CDR1 SGHKS, CDR2 YYEKEE (reference sequence). The CDR3 runs to 15 residues.

This clone was detected once. Here the CDR3 DNA reads TGTGCCAGCAGCCCAGGAACCCGCACAGATACGCAGTATTTT. Amino acid sequence: CASSPGTRTDTQYF. The rearrangement links TRBV11-3 to TRBJ2-3; D remains ambiguous. Trimming removed 5 bases from V and 1 base from J, with 10 bases in between. In germline, CDR1 is SGHNT, CDR2 YENEEA. The CDR3 consists of 14 residues.

The chain employs TRBV7-6 and TRBJ1-1; the D gene is possibly TRBD1 (5 bases). This CDR3 has 15 amino acids. Trimming took 1 base from V and 4 from J, leaving 13 bases between them. In germline, CDR1 is SGHVS, CDR2 FNYEAQ. The CDR3 region has the DNA TGTGCCAGCAGCTTAGGGGGGGGAGGTAGCACTGAAGCTTTCTTT. Translated: CASSLGGGGSTEAFF.

This rearrangement joins TRBV13 to TRBJ2-2; D is unclear. Per the germline V gene, CDR1 is PRHDT and CDR2 is FYEKMQ (reference sequence). This CDR3 is built from 14 residues. V lost 0 bases and J lost 6, with 8 bases in between. Written as DNA, the CDR3 is TGTGCCAGCAGCTTAGGGGGTCGGGCCGGGGAGCTGTTTTTT. It encodes CASSLGGRAGELFF.